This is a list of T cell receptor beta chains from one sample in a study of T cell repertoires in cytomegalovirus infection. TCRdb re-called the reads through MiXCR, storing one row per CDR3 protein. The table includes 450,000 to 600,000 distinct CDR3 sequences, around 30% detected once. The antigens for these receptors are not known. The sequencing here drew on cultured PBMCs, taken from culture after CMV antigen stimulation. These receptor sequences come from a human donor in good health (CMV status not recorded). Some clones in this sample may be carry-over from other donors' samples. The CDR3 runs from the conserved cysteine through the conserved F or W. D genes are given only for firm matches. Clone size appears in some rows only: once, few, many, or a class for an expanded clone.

CDR3nt: TGTGCCAGCAGCGACAGGGGGCGTTCCGGCTATGGCTACACCTTC
CDR3aa: CASSDRGRSGYGYTF
j_gene: TRBJ1-2
v_gene: TRBV6-2/TRBV6-3
len: 15
abundance: .
d_gene: TRBD1

CDR3nt: TGTGCCAGTCACGAAGGGGGCATGAACACTGAAGCTTTCTTT
CDR3aa: CASHEGGMNTEAFF
j_gene: TRBJ1-1
v_gene: TRBV28
len: 14
abundance: .
d_gene: TRBD1

CDR3nt: TGTGCCAGCAGTTTTCCAGGGACAGGGGATCACTATGGCTACACCTTC
CDR3aa: CASSFPGTGDHYGYTF
j_gene: TRBJ1-2
v_gene: TRBV28
len: 16
abundance: few
d_gene: TRBD1

CDR3nt: TGCGCCAGCAGTGAAGGAGGGTCCACTGAAGCTTTCTTT
CDR3aa: CASSEGGSTEAFF
j_gene: TRBJ1-1
v_gene: TRBV10-1
len: 13
abundance: .
d_gene: .

CDR3nt: TGCAGTGCTAGTCCCCAGGGGCAATATGAAAAACTGTTTTTT
CDR3aa: CSASPQGQYEKLFF
j_gene: TRBJ1-4
v_gene: TRBV20-1
len: 14
abundance: .
d_gene: .

CDR3nt: TGTGCCAGCAGTGAATTCGGGGGCGAGGGGGTATTAGGTTTCTTC
CDR3aa: CASSEFGGEGVLGFF
j_gene: TRBJ2-1
v_gene: TRBV6-1
len: 15
abundance: .
d_gene: .

CDR3nt: TGTGCCAGTAGTACCCGAATTAGCGGGAGAGATAGGACCGGGGAGCTGTTTTTT
CDR3aa: CASSTRISGRDRTGELFF
j_gene: TRBJ2-2
v_gene: TRBV19
len: 18
abundance: .
d_gene: TRBD2

CDR3nt: TGCGCCAGCAGGGGGAACACCGGGGAGCTGTTTTTT
CDR3aa: CASRGNTGELFF
j_gene: TRBJ2-2
v_gene: TRBV4-3
len: 12
abundance: .
d_gene: .

CDR3nt: TGCGCCAGCAGCCAAGATAGGGTGTTCTTACCAGATACGCAGTATTTT
CDR3aa: CASSQDRVFLPDTQYF
j_gene: TRBJ2-3
v_gene: TRBV4-1
len: 16
abundance: .
d_gene: .

CDR3nt: TGCAGTGCTAGAGATCTTTTGGAGACCCAGTACTTC
CDR3aa: CSARDLLETQYF
j_gene: TRBJ2-5
v_gene: TRBV20-1
len: 12
abundance: few
d_gene: .

CDR3nt: TGTGCCAGCAGTTACTACTCCGGGACACCCCAAGAGACCCAGTACTTC
CDR3aa: CASSYYSGTPQETQYF
j_gene: TRBJ2-5
v_gene: TRBV6-5
len: 16
abundance: few
d_gene: .

CDR3nt: TGTGCCACCAGCAGAGGGGGGCTAGCGGGAGGCCAAGAGACCCAGTACTTC
CDR3aa: CATSRGGLAGGQETQYF
j_gene: TRBJ2-5
v_gene: TRBV15
len: 17
abundance: .
d_gene: TRBD2

CDR3nt: TGCAGCGTTGCATCGGCTAGCGGGAGTTGGTCCTACGAGCAGTACTTC
CDR3aa: CSVASASGSWSYEQYF
j_gene: TRBJ2-7
v_gene: TRBV29-1
len: 16
abundance: .
d_gene: TRBD2

CDR3nt: TGTGCCAGCAGCTTAGCGGGAGATAACGGGGAGCTGTTTTTT
CDR3aa: CASSLAGDNGELFF
j_gene: TRBJ2-2
v_gene: TRBV6-4
len: 14
abundance: few
d_gene: TRBD2

CDR3nt: TGCGCCAGCAGCCAAGAGGATGGCAATCAGCCCCAGCATTTT
CDR3aa: CASSQEDGNQPQHF
j_gene: TRBJ1-5
v_gene: TRBV4-1
len: 14
abundance: few
d_gene: .

CDR3nt: TGTGCCAGCAGGTTGGACAGGGGATCCAATCAGCCCCAGCATTTT
CDR3aa: CASRLDRGSNQPQHF
j_gene: TRBJ1-5
v_gene: TRBV27
len: 15
abundance: .
d_gene: TRBD1

CDR3nt: TGTGCCAGCAGCGGGACCCTAGAGTACCACTATGGCTACACCTTC
CDR3aa: CASSGTLEYHYGYTF
j_gene: TRBJ1-2
v_gene: TRBV12-3/TRBV12-4
len: 15
abundance: .
d_gene: .

CDR3nt: TGTGCCAGCAGTTTAGGGCACCCAGGGCCCCAGCATTTT
CDR3aa: CASSLGHPGPQHF
j_gene: TRBJ1-5
v_gene: TRBV12-3/TRBV12-4
len: 13
abundance: few
d_gene: .

CDR3nt: TGTGCCAGCAGCTTAGCGTTAGGGGAGCGGATTGGGGAGACCCAGTACTTC
CDR3aa: CASSLALGERIGETQYF
j_gene: TRBJ2-5
v_gene: TRBV7-4
len: 17
abundance: .
d_gene: .

CDR3nt: TGTGCCAGCAGTGCGGCCAGCCCCACCGGGGAGCTGTTTTTT
CDR3aa: CASSAASPTGELFF
j_gene: TRBJ2-2
v_gene: TRBV2
len: 14
abundance: few
d_gene: .

CDR3nt: TGTGCCAGCAGCTTAGGCGGCAGCCCCTATGGCTACACCTTC
CDR3aa: CASSLGGSPYGYTF
j_gene: TRBJ1-2
v_gene: TRBV7-9
len: 14
abundance: .
d_gene: .

CDR3nt: TGTGCCATCAGGGACAGCGTAAACTATGGCTACACCTTC
CDR3aa: CAIRDSVNYGYTF
j_gene: TRBJ1-2
v_gene: TRBV10-3
len: 13
abundance: .
d_gene: .

CDR3nt: TGTGCCATCAGTGACCGGACTAGCTCTCACGAGCAGTACTTC
CDR3aa: CAISDRTSSHEQYF
j_gene: TRBJ2-7
v_gene: TRBV10-3
len: 14
abundance: few
d_gene: TRBD2

CDR3nt: TGTGCCAGCAGTCCTACATCTACAGGGGCGAACACTGAAGCTTTCTTT
CDR3aa: CASSPTSTGANTEAFF
j_gene: TRBJ1-1
v_gene: TRBV12-3/TRBV12-4
len: 16
abundance: many
d_gene: TRBD1

CDR3nt: TGTGCCAGCGCGGGGGCTAGCGGGAGTACCTACGAGCAGTACTTC
CDR3aa: CASAGASGSTYEQYF
j_gene: TRBJ2-7
v_gene: TRBV6-2/TRBV6-3
len: 15
abundance: once
d_gene: TRBD2

CDR3nt: TGTGCCAGCAGTCCCACTTACCGGGACGTTGCTAACTATGGCTACACCTTC
CDR3aa: CASSPTYRDVANYGYTF
j_gene: TRBJ1-2
v_gene: TRBV6-2/TRBV6-3
len: 17
abundance: .
d_gene: .

CDR3nt: TGTGCCAGTAGTAGGGGACTTTTACAAGAGACCCAGTACTTC
CDR3aa: CASSRGLLQETQYF
j_gene: TRBJ2-5
v_gene: TRBV19
len: 14
abundance: few
d_gene: .

CDR3nt: TGTGCCAGTGAGGCTTACGGTGGCCAGCCCCAGCATTTT
CDR3aa: CASEAYGGQPQHF
j_gene: TRBJ1-5
v_gene: TRBV19
len: 13
abundance: few
d_gene: .

CDR3nt: TGTGCCAGCAGTCAACAGAAGGGTGGGAGAGGAAACACTGAAGCTTTCTTT
CDR3aa: CASSQQKGGRGNTEAFF
j_gene: TRBJ1-1
v_gene: TRBV28
len: 17
abundance: .
d_gene: .

CDR3nt: TGTGCCAGCAGTTTTTGGGACAGGGGCGGAGAGCAGTTCTTC
CDR3aa: CASSFWDRGGEQFF
j_gene: TRBJ2-1
v_gene: TRBV27
len: 14
abundance: few
d_gene: TRBD1

CDR3nt: TGTGCCAGCAGCACCGGACTAGCGGACACAGATACGCAGTATTTT
CDR3aa: CASSTGLADTDTQYF
j_gene: TRBJ2-3
v_gene: TRBV7-8
len: 15
abundance: many
d_gene: TRBD2

CDR3nt: TGTGCCAGCAGTGAAGCGGCTAGCGGGCCCCAAGAGACCCAGTACTTC
CDR3aa: CASSEAASGPQETQYF
j_gene: TRBJ2-5
v_gene: TRBV6-1
len: 16
abundance: .
d_gene: TRBD2

CDR3nt: TGTGCCAGTAGCGCGGGACAGGGGGCCTACTACACCTTC
CDR3aa: CASSAGQGAYYTF
j_gene: TRBJ1-2
v_gene: TRBV19
len: 13
abundance: few
d_gene: TRBD1

CDR3nt: TGTGCCAGCTCACGTCTGCGGAGGGACTGGGAAAAACTGTTTTTT
CDR3aa: CASSRLRRDWEKLFF
j_gene: TRBJ1-4
v_gene: TRBV18
len: 15
abundance: .
d_gene: .

CDR3nt: TGTGCCACCAGTCTGGAGCATAATTCACCCCTCCACTTT
CDR3aa: CATSLEHNSPLHF
j_gene: TRBJ1-6
v_gene: TRBV15
len: 13
abundance: few
d_gene: .

CDR3nt: TGTGCCAGCAGCTTAGTCCTGGCTAGCGGGAGGGCCGCGAACACCGGGGAGCTGTTTTTT
CDR3aa: CASSLVLASGRAANTGELFF
j_gene: TRBJ2-2
v_gene: TRBV7-2
len: 20
abundance: .
d_gene: TRBD2

CDR3nt: TGTGCCAGCAGTGAACAGGGGAGGACTGAAGCTTTCTTT
CDR3aa: CASSEQGRTEAFF
j_gene: TRBJ1-1
v_gene: TRBV25-1
len: 13
abundance: .
d_gene: .

CDR3nt: TGCGCCAGCAGCTTGAGCGCTAGCGGGAGGATTTACAATGAGCAGTTCTTC
CDR3aa: CASSLSASGRIYNEQFF
j_gene: TRBJ2-1
v_gene: TRBV5-1
len: 17
abundance: few
d_gene: TRBD2

CDR3nt: TGTGCCAGCAGTTACTCAGCGAGGGGAGCTTTCTTT
CDR3aa: CASSYSARGAFF
j_gene: TRBJ1-1
v_gene: TRBV6-6
len: 12
abundance: .
d_gene: .

CDR3nt: TGTGCCAGCAGCCCCTCCGTGGCTAGCCAATACAATGAGCAGTTCTTC
CDR3aa: CASSPSVASQYNEQFF
j_gene: TRBJ2-1
v_gene: TRBV7-6
len: 16
abundance: few
d_gene: .

CDR3nt: TGCGCCAGCAGCCAAGTCTTAAGGGGGCGCAACTATGGCTACACCTTC
CDR3aa: CASSQVLRGRNYGYTF
j_gene: TRBJ1-2
v_gene: TRBV4-1
len: 16
abundance: few
d_gene: TRBD1

CDR3nt: TGTGCCAGCAGTCAACAGGGGAACGGGGAGCTGTTTTTT
CDR3aa: CASSQQGNGELFF
j_gene: TRBJ2-2
v_gene: TRBV6-8
len: 13
abundance: .
d_gene: TRBD1

CDR3nt: TGTGCCAGTAGCTTGGGACCCCCGAACACCGGGGAGCTGTTTTTT
CDR3aa: CASSLGPPNTGELFF
j_gene: TRBJ2-2
v_gene: TRBV5-4
len: 15
abundance: .
d_gene: .

CDR3nt: TGTGCCAGCAGTTTAGAGGGGGAAAGCATTAGTTGCAGCGGGAGGGCCAACACAGATACGCAGTATTTT
CDR3aa: CASSLEGESISCSGRANTDTQYF
j_gene: TRBJ2-3
v_gene: TRBV27
len: 23
abundance: few
d_gene: TRBD2

CDR3nt: TGTGCCAGCAGCGAGACGGAGATCTACGAGCAGTACTTC
CDR3aa: CASSETEIYEQYF
j_gene: TRBJ2-7
v_gene: TRBV4-2
len: 13
abundance: .
d_gene: .

CDR3nt: TGCGCCAGCAGCTTAGACAGGGGGCGTCTTGGCTACACCTTC
CDR3aa: CASSLDRGRLGYTF
j_gene: TRBJ1-2
v_gene: TRBV5-1
len: 14
abundance: .
d_gene: TRBD1

CDR3nt: TGTGCCAGCAGCTTAGGAGTCAGGGGCTGGTCAACTGAAGCTTTCTTT
CDR3aa: CASSLGVRGWSTEAFF
j_gene: TRBJ1-1
v_gene: TRBV7-8
len: 16
abundance: many
d_gene: .

CDR3nt: TGTGCCAGCAGTGAACTGACAGGGGCGGGGGAGACCCAGTACTTC
CDR3aa: CASSELTGAGETQYF
j_gene: TRBJ2-5
v_gene: TRBV12-3/TRBV12-4
len: 15
abundance: few
d_gene: TRBD1

CDR3nt: TGCAGCGTTAATAGCGGGATAGAGACCCAGTACTTC
CDR3aa: CSVNSGIETQYF
j_gene: TRBJ2-5
v_gene: TRBV29-1
len: 12
abundance: few
d_gene: TRBD2

CDR3nt: TGTGCCAGCAGCTTTGCGGGGGGAGATACGCAGTATTTT
CDR3aa: CASSFAGGDTQYF
j_gene: TRBJ2-3
v_gene: TRBV7-9
len: 13
abundance: few
d_gene: TRBD2

CDR3nt: TGCAGCGTTGTCTTCAGCTACGAGCAGTACTTC
CDR3aa: CSVVFSYEQYF
j_gene: TRBJ2-7
v_gene: TRBV29-1
len: 11
abundance: .
d_gene: .

CDR3nt: TGCAGCCAAAGCGGGCGCTCCTACGAGCAGTACTTC
CDR3aa: CSQSGRSYEQYF
j_gene: TRBJ2-7
v_gene: TRBV20-1
len: 12
abundance: .
d_gene: .

CDR3nt: TGTGCCAGCAGTTATGGACTAGCGGTCAATGAGCAGTTCTTC
CDR3aa: CASSYGLAVNEQFF
j_gene: TRBJ2-1
v_gene: TRBV6-2/TRBV6-3
len: 14
abundance: few
d_gene: TRBD2

CDR3nt: TGTGCCAGCAGTTACCTTCCGTCCAATCAGCCCCAGCATTTT
CDR3aa: CASSYLPSNQPQHF
j_gene: TRBJ1-5
v_gene: TRBV6-6
len: 14
abundance: few
d_gene: .

CDR3nt: TGTGCCAGCAGCCGTGGGACTAGCAGCCAAGAGACCCAGTACTTC
CDR3aa: CASSRGTSSQETQYF
j_gene: TRBJ2-5
v_gene: TRBV7-2
len: 15
abundance: few
d_gene: TRBD2